These T cell receptor beta chains were read from a single sample in a study of Ad26.COV2.S vaccination and SARS-CoV-2 variants. Clones were read by immunoSEQ multiplex PCR, and TCRdb kept only the in-frame ones, dropping some. The data contain some 640,000 clones, around 92% of them singletons. Sequenced here: peripheral blood, sampled in a trial of Ad26.COV2.S vaccine versus placebo. These TCRs come from a person between 18 and 60 years old who received the Ad26.COV2.S COVID-19 vaccine or a placebo. CDR3s include the opening cysteine and the closing phenylalanine or tryptophan. The D gene is left open where the match is weak. Not all rows give a size; the values are once, few, many and, for expanded clones, a class.

V	J	size	D	DNA	CDR3
TRBV5-4	TRBJ2-7	.	.	TGTGCCAGCAGCCTGGGGGTAGACGAGCAGTACTTC	CASSLGVDEQYF
TRBV19	TRBJ2-7	.	TRBD1	TGTGCCAGTAGTATAGGATACCAGGGGGCCTACGAGCAGTACTTC	CASSIGYQGAYEQYF
TRBV5-8	TRBJ2-1	.	.	TGTGCCAGCAGCTTGGCAGGGGCGGTCTACAATGAGCAGTTCTTC	CASSLAGAVYNEQFF
TRBV3-1/TRBV3-2	TRBJ1-2	once	.	TGTGCCAGCAGCACCCGATCACAGTTGTATGGCTACACCTTC	CASSTRSQLYGYTF
TRBV11-2	TRBJ1-6	.	.	TGTGCCAGCAGCTTAGGGTCCCGAGATTCACCCCTCCACTTT	CASSLGSRDSPLHF
TRBV7-3	TRBJ2-3	.	.	TGTGCCAGCAGCCTACAAGGCCAAAGCACAGATACGCAGTATTTT	CASSLQGQSTDTQYF
TRBV6-6	TRBJ2-5	.	TRBD2	TGTGCCAGCAGTAAAGAGCGGGGGGGCCACGAGACCCAGTACTTC	CASSKERGGHETQYF
TRBV3-1/TRBV3-2	TRBJ1-2	.	TRBD1	TGTGCCAGCACCCCGGGACAGGGGGCGGGCTATGGCTACACCTTC	CASTPGQGAGYGYTF
TRBV2	TRBJ2-5	.	TRBD1	TGTGCCAGCAGGTGGCCCCAGGGGGCGGAGACCCAGTACTTC	CASRWPQGAETQYF
TRBV4-2	TRBJ1-5	.	.	TGTGCCAGCAGCCGCGGCATGGGACAGCCCCAGCATTTT	CASSRGMGQPQHF
TRBV27	TRBJ2-7	.	TRBD1	TGTGCCAGCAGTTTTACAGGGACAGGGGGCAGGCCCTTCAACGAGCAGTACTTC	CASSFTGTGGRPFNEQYF
TRBV4-3	TRBJ2-7	.	.	TGCGCCAGCAGCCGAGAGCCCGGCGGACAGCTCTACGAGCAGTACTTC	CASSREPGGQLYEQYF
TRBV7-2	TRBJ2-2	.	.	TGTGCCAGCAGCTTTGGGATCGGGGAGCTGTTTTTT	CASSFGIGELFF
TRBV5-1	TRBJ2-3	.	.	TGCGCCAGCAGCTTGGGCCCTCCCTCCCGGACGGCAGATACGCAGTATTTT	CASSLGPPSRTADTQYF
TRBV6-6	TRBJ1-5	.	.	TGTGCCATTACCAGGGGTAGCAATCAGCCCCAGCATTTT	CAITRGSNQPQHF
TRBV5-1	TRBJ1-1	.	.	TGCGCCAGCAGCTTGGGGCCGGGGTCCCCGAACACTGAAGCTTTCTTT	CASSLGPGSPNTEAFF
TRBV7-9	TRBJ1-3	.	TRBD1	TGTGCCAGCAGCTACGGAGGGGGCATTAGAAACACCATATATTTT	CASSYGGGIRNTIYF
TRBV6-5	TRBJ2-6	.	.	TGTGCCAGCAGTTACTCGATGAGCTCTGGGGCCAACGTCCTGACTTTC	CASSYSMSSGANVLTF
TRBV9	TRBJ2-7	.	.	TGTGCCAGCAGCGTAGAGGTCGGCAGACCCCTGGACGAGCAGTACTTC	CASSVEVGRPLDEQYF
TRBV21-1	TRBJ2-5	.	.	TGTGCCAGCAGCAAAGCAGAAGAGACAGAAGAGACCCAGTACTTC	CASSKAEETEETQYF
TRBV3-1/TRBV3-2	TRBJ2-7	.	.	TGTGCCAGCAGCCAAGCTGCAGTGGGTGGGGAGCAGTACTTC	CASSQAAVGGEQYF
TRBV2	TRBJ2-7	once	.	TGTGCCAGCAGTGAAGCGTGGCTCGGGGGAAAGAGGTGCGAGCAGTACTTC	CASSEAWLGGKRCEQYF
TRBV7-2	TRBJ2-5	.	TRBD2	TGTGCCAGCAGCTTAGAAGCTAGCGGGGGCTTTTCCCAGTACTTC	CASSLEASGGFSQYF
TRBV5-4	TRBJ2-3	.	TRBD1	TGTGCCAGCAGCTTTATAACCCCTCCCAGACAGGGTGAAGATACGCAGTATTTT	CASSFITPPRQGEDTQYF